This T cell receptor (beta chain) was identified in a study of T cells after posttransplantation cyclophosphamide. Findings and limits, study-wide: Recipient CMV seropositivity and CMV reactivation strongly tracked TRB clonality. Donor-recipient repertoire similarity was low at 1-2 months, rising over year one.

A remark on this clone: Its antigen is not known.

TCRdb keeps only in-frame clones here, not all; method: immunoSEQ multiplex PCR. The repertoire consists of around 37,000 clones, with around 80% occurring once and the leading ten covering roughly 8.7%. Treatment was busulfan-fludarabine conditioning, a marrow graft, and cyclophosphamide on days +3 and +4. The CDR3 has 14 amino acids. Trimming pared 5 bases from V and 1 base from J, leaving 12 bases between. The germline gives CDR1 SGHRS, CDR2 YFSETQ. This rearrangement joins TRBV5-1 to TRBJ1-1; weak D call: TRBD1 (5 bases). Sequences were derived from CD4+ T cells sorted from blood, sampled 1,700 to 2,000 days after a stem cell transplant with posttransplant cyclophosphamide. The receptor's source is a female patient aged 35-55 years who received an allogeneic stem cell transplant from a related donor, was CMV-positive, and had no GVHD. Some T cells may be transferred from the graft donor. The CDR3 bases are TGCGCCAGCAGAGTCAGGGTTGGGAACACTGAAGCTTTCTTT. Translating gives CASRVRVGNTEAFF.